These T cell receptor beta chains were read from a single sample in a study of blood T cell repertoires in COVID-19. Method: immunoSEQ multiplex PCR; TCRdb's copy keeps in-frame clones and lacks some. There are fewer than 80,000 clones in the sample; 75% to 90% occur only once, and roughly 2% lies in the top ten. Sample: peripheral blood. Receptors originate from a man in his thirties or forties with acute or convalescent COVID-19. The CDR3 runs from the conserved cysteine through the conserved F or W. A D gene is named only where the DNA matches it firmly. Not all rows give a size; the values are once, few, many and, for expanded clones, a class.

>NA|TRBV6-5|TRBJ2-7|NA
CASSPIRGTYEQYF
TGTGCCAGCAGCCCAATACGGGGGACCTACGAGCAGTACTTC
>TRBD1|TRBV24-1|TRBJ1-2|NA
CATSDLGQGNGGYTF
TGTGCCACCAGTGACTTGGGACAGGGTAATGGTGGCTACACCTTC
>NA|TRBV29-1|TRBJ2-2|NA
CSVEGALNTGELFF
TGCAGCGTTGAGGGGGCATTGAACACCGGGGAGCTGTTTTTT
>TRBD1|TRBV29-1|TRBJ2-2|NA
CSVRGQGTRGELFF
TGCAGCGTTCGGGGACAGGGTACTCGCGGGGAGCTGTTTTTT
>TRBD1|TRBV24-1|TRBJ2-5|NA
CATSDNDRGETQYF
TGTGCCACCAGTGATAATGACAGGGGGGAGACCCAGTACTTC
>TRBD1|TRBV11-3|TRBJ2-2|once
CASSPGQGGYTGELFF
TGTGCCAGCAGCCCTGGACAGGGGGGCTATACCGGGGAGCTGTTTTTT
>NA|TRBV6-1|TRBJ1-5|NA
CASSEGRGSYQPQHF
TGTGCCAGCAGTGAGGGGCGCGGTTCCTATCAGCCCCAGCATTTT
>TRBD2|TRBV18|TRBJ2-5|NA
CASSPVSGGPVGTQYF
TGTGCCAGCTCACCTGTTAGCGGGGGACCGGTAGGGACCCAGTACTTC
>NA|TRBV6-2/TRBV6-3|TRBJ1-4|NA
CASSSYRELNEKLFF
TGTGCCAGCAGTTCGTACAGGGAGCTGAATGAAAAACTGTTTTTT
>NA|TRBV5-4|TRBJ2-3|NA
CASSLAPGSTDTQYF
TGTGCCAGCAGCTTGGCTCCGGGGAGCACAGATACGCAGTATTTT
>NA|TRBV28|TRBJ1-1|NA
CASSLFDRRNTEAFF
TGTGCCAGCAGTTTATTCGACCGGAGAAACACTGAAGCTTTCTTT
>TRBD1|TRBV4-1|TRBJ2-7|NA
CASSQHGQGKDEQYF
TGCGCCAGCAGCCAACACGGACAGGGGAAGGACGAGCAGTACTTC
>NA|TRBV5-4|TRBJ2-2|few
CASSLRRDNTGELFF
TGTGCCAGCAGCTTACGCAGGGATAACACCGGGGAGCTGTTTTTT
>TRBD1|TRBV27|TRBJ1-1|NA
CASSFLTGGTEAFF
TGTGCCAGCAGTTTTCTTACAGGGGGCACTGAAGCTTTCTTT
>TRBD1|TRBV11-2|TRBJ1-1|NA
CASSFGWTGLRRNTEAFF
TGTGCCAGCAGCTTTGGGTGGACAGGCCTAAGGCGGAACACTGAAGCTTTCTTT
>NA|TRBV5-1|TRBJ1-4|few
CASSPTGIATNEKLFF
TGCGCCAGCAGCCCTACAGGGATTGCAACTAATGAAAAACTGTTTTTT
>NA|TRBV27|TRBJ1-2|few
CASSSPGRGHGYTF
TGTGCCAGCAGTTCTCCGGGGAGAGGACATGGCTACACCTTC
>NA|TRBV28|TRBJ1-2|NA
CASWSWSGGYTF
TGTGCCAGCTGGTCGTGGTCGGGGGGCTACACCTTC
>NA|TRBV7-9|TRBJ1-1|NA
CASSDPGNKAFF
TGTGCCAGCAGCGACCCAGGGAACAAGGCTTTCTTT
>NA|TRBV7-9|TRBJ2-5|once
CASSLGGFQETQYF
TGTGCCAGCAGCTTAGGAGGGTTTCAAGAGACCCAGTACTTC
>TRBD2|TRBV20-1|TRBJ2-2|NA
CSASMRGGLNTGELFF
TGCAGTGCTAGTATGCGGGGGGGCTTGAACACCGGGGAGCTGTTTTTT
>NA|TRBV12-3/TRBV12-4|TRBJ2-3|NA
CASSFGGDTQYF
TGTGCCAGCAGTTTCGGGGGAGATACGCAGTATTTT
>TRBD2|TRBV7-3|TRBJ2-1|once
CASSLGTSGNEQFF
TGTGCCAGCAGCTTAGGGACTAGCGGCAATGAGCAGTTCTTC
>NA|TRBV5-4|TRBJ2-5|NA
CASSPEGYETQYF
TGTGCCAGCAGCCCCGAGGGATACGAGACCCAGTACTTC
>NA|TRBV5-1|TRBJ2-5|NA
CASSYKTGTPISETQYF
TGCGCCAGCAGCTATAAGACCGGGACACCCATAAGCGAGACCCAGTACTTC
>TRBD2|TRBV7-9|TRBJ2-1|NA
CASSLGALAVYNEQFF
TGTGCCAGCAGCTTAGGCGCACTAGCGGTCTACAATGAGCAGTTCTTC
>TRBD2|TRBV5-4|TRBJ2-1|once
CASSPTSGTYNEQFF
TGTGCCAGCAGCCCCACTAGCGGTACCTACAATGAGCAGTTCTTC
>NA|TRBV6-5|TRBJ2-5|once
CASRRRETQYF
TGTGCCAGCAGACGTCGGGAGACCCAGTACTTC
>TRBD1|TRBV5-1|TRBJ1-2|NA
CASSSSTGYSGYGYTF
TGCGCCAGCAGCTCGTCGACAGGGTATTCGGGCTATGGCTACACCTTC
>TRBD1|TRBV6-2/TRBV6-3|TRBJ1-1|NA
CASSTLGGGLATEAFF
TGTGCCAGCAGTACCCTTGGAGGGGGCTTGGCCACTGAAGCTTTCTTT
>NA|TRBV5-1|TRBJ2-2|NA
CASRREGARTGELFF
TGCGCCAGCAGGCGAGAAGGGGCGAGGACCGGGGAGCTGTTTTTT
>NA|TRBV4-1|TRBJ2-5|NA
CASSQVLFAGQRETQYF
TGCGCCAGCAGCCAAGTTCTGTTTGCGGGACAGAGAGAGACCCAGTACTTC
>NA|TRBV18|TRBJ1-1|NA
CASSPETGTTEAFF
TGTGCCAGCTCACCCGAGACAGGAACCACTGAAGCTTTCTTT
>TRBD1|TRBV30|TRBJ1-5|NA
CAWSAGGPDQPQHF
TGTGCCTGGAGCGCAGGGGGACCGGATCAGCCCCAGCATTTT
>NA|TRBV7-9|TRBJ1-1|NA
CASSLNSRYGSEAFF
TGTGCCAGCAGCTTAAACAGCCGCTATGGCTCTGAAGCTTTCTTT
>NA|TRBV11-3|TRBJ2-1|NA
CASSLSSDEGSYNEQFF
TGTGCCAGCAGCTTATCAAGTGACGAGGGATCCTACAATGAGCAGTTCTTC
>NA|TRBV15|TRBJ1-2|few
CATSADSYGYTF
TGTGCCACCAGCGCCGACAGCTATGGCTACACCTTC
>NA|TRBV2|TRBJ1-6|few
CASSEQGANNSPLHF
TGTGCCAGCAGTGAACAGGGCGCCAATAATTCACCCCTCCACTTT
>NA|TRBV2|TRBJ1-5|NA
CASSERSSGVWQPQHF
TGTGCCAGCAGTGAAAGGTCTTCAGGCGTTTGGCAGCCCCAGCATTTT
>NA|TRBV9|TRBJ2-5|NA
CASSVGPGGETQYF
TGTGCCAGCAGCGTAGGTCCAGGTGGGGAGACCCAGTACTTC
>NA|TRBV5-1|TRBJ2-7|NA
CASSLYDLNYEQYF
TGCGCCAGCAGCTTGTATGACTTAAACTACGAGCAGTACTTC
>TRBD2|TRBV5-4|TRBJ2-5|once
CASSGTSGRIETQYF
TGTGCCAGCAGCGGAACTAGCGGGAGGATTGAGACCCAGTACTTC
>TRBD1|TRBV6-6|TRBJ1-1|NA
CAITRDRGVPEAFF
TGTGCCATCACCAGGGACAGGGGTGTCCCTGAAGCTTTCTTT
>NA|TRBV7-9|TRBJ1-2|once
CASSLLQGVGGYTF
TGTGCCAGCAGCTTACTACAGGGAGTTGGTGGCTACACCTTC
>TRBD2|TRBV29-1|TRBJ2-5|NA
CSVRELAGGETQYF
TGCAGCGTTCGTGAACTAGCGGGAGGAGAGACCCAGTACTTC
>NA|TRBV2|TRBJ1-2|NA
CASSKQWDYGYTF
TGTGCCAGCAGCAAACAGTGGGACTATGGCTACACCTTC
>NA|TRBV5-1|TRBJ1-1|NA
CASSSAGNTEAFF
TGCGCCAGCAGCTCGGCGGGGAACACTGAAGCTTTCTTT
>NA|TRBV6-5|TRBJ2-2|few
CASRSLTGELFF
TGTGCCAGCAGGAGTCTAACCGGGGAGCTGTTTTTT
>NA|TRBV7-9|TRBJ1-6|NA
CASSRDFVNSPLHF
TGTGCCAGCAGCAGGGACTTTGTAAATTCACCCCTCCACTTT
>NA|TRBV30|TRBJ1-5|once
CAWSRFGGGQPQHF
TGTGCCTGGAGTCGGTTTGGGGGGGGGCAGCCCCAGCATTTT
>NA|TRBV19|TRBJ1-1|NA
CASTDQRVNTEAFF
TGTGCCAGTACCGATCAACGCGTGAACACTGAAGCTTTCTTT
>NA|TRBV18|TRBJ1-2|NA
CASSFSRQDDGYTF
TGTGCCAGCTCATTCTCCCGACAGGACGACGGCTACACCTTC
>TRBD1|TRBV18|TRBJ1-6|few
CASSPGQGGSPLHF
TGTGCCAGCTCACCGGGACAGGGGGGTTCACCCCTCCACTTT
>TRBD1|TRBV5-4|TRBJ2-7|few
CASTVDRVGEQYF
TGTGCCAGCACCGTGGACAGGGTAGGCGAGCAGTACTTC